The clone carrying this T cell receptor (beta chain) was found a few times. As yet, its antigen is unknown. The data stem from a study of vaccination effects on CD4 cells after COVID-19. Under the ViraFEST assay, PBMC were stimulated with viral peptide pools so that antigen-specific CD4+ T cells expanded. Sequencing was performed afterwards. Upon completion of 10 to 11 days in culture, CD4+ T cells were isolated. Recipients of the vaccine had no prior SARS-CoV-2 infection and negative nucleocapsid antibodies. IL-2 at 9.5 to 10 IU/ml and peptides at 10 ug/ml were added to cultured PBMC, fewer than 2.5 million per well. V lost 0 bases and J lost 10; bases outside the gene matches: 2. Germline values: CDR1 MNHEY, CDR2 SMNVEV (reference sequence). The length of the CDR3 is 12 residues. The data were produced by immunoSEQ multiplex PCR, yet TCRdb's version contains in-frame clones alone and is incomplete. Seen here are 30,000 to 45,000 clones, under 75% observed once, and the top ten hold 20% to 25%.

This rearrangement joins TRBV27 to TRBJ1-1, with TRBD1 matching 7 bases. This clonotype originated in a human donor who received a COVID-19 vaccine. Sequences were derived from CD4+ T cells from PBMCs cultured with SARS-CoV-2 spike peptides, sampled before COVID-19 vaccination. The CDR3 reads CASSLSTGRAFF. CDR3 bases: TGTGCCAGCAGTTTATCGACAGGGAGAGCTTTCTTT.